This T cell receptor beta chain was sequenced in a study of radiation and T cells in renal cell carcinoma. Treatment here: treatment-naive control, cytoreductive nephrectomy. Control tumors came from a few females and 11 males, aged about 35 to 82. Sequencing used immunoSEQ multiplex PCR; TCRdb keeps in-frame clones, though not all of them. Among about 16,000 clones listed, roughly 60% were seen once. Germline CDR1 and CDR2: SEHNR and FQNEAQ (reference sequence). This CDR3 spans 14 amino acids. Trimming took 5 bases from V and 7 from J, leaving 12 bases between them. The sequencing here drew on tumor tissue, taken from a patient whose treatment was nephrectomy without radiotherapy. The V and J genes are TRBV7-9 and TRBJ1-6, with no clear D. The clonotype comes from a man between 35 and 55 years old with renal cell carcinoma. CDR3 DNA sequence: TGTGCCAGCAGCGACGGGAACAGAAATTCACCCCTCCACTTT. Amino acids: CASSDGNRNSPLHF. The full variable domain, completed using reference TRBV7-9 and TRBJ1-6, is DTGVSQNPRHKITKRGQNVTFRCDPISEHNRLYWYRQTLGQGPEFLTYFQNEAQLEKSRLLSDRFSAERPKGSFSTLEIQRTEQGDSAMYLCASSDGNRNSPLHFGNGTRLTVT.